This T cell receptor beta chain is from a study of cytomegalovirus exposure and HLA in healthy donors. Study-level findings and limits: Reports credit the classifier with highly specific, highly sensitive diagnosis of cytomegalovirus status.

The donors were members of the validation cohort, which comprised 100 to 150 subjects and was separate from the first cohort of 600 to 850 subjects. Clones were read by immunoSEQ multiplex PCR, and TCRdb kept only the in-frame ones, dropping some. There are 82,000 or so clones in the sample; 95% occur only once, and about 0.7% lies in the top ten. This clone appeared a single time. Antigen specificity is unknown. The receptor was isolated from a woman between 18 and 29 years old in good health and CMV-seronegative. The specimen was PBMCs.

The CDR3 here is CASSPGTASTDTQYF. CDR3 bases: TGTGCCAGCAGTCCCGGGACAGCCAGCACAGATACGCAGTATTTT. This rearrangement joins TRBV27 to TRBJ2-3; TRBD1 matches at 7 bases. Trimming at V came to 5 bases and at J to 0 bases, leaving 5 bases not matched to a gene. Germline CDR1 is MNHEY and CDR2 is SMNVEV (reference sequence). There are 15 residues in the CDR3.